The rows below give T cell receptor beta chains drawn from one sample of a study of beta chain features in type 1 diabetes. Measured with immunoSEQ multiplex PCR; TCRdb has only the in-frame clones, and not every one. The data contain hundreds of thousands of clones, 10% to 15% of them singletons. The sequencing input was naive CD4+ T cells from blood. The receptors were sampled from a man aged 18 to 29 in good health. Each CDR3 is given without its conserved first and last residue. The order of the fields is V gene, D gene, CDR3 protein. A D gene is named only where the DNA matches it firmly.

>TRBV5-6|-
ASSFLAVVPQQF
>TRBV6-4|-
ASSPSGRDYGYT
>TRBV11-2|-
ASSPLYSGEQF
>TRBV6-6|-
ASSQLAYEQY
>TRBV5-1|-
ASSLGSRYNEQF
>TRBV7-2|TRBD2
ASARGGGGRYEQY
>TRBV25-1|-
ASSDGVTYEQY
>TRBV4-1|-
ASSQPPGVSTEAF
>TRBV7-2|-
ASSLTGTGTYEQY
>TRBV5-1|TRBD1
ASSLGQGDTQY
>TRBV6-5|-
ASSTRTSPNEQF
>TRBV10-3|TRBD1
AISYRGKLYEQY
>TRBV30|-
AWSLGGITGELF
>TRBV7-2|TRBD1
ATSTGDYGYT
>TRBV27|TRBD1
ASRDSIHGYT
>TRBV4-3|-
ASSPGYNQPQH
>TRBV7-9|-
ASSPPGWNTEAF
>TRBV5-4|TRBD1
ASSLGQGFLGQETQY
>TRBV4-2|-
ASSDRGAVPQH
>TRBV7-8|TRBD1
ASSLASPGQGYNEQF
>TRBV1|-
TSSQDGKCYGYT
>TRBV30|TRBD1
AWGAGTGGKLF
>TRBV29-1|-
SVGWWADGADTQY
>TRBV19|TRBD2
ASRPTSGRASDTQY
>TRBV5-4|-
ASSSWGAEAF
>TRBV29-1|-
SVGGSGSNTGELF
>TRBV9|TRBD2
ASSVLAGPYEQY
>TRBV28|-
ASSAVGRGNGEAF
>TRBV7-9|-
ASSFPRDYLAPLH
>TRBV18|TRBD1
ASSPTGQAYEQY
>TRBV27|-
ASSNRGNQPQH
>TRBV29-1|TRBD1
SVDPGTGGIYGYT
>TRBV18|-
ASSPTTTNEQF
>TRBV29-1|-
SVARGNGYT
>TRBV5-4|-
ASSPDPTRETQY
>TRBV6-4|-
ASSDLLEDTQY
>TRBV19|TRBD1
ASSKDRNEKLF
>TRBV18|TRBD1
ASSQGTGTNQPQH
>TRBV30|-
AWSLSGGTIY
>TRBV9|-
ASSVVGGGHPNEQF
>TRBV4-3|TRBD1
ASSRDRVYEQY